This T cell receptor (beta chain) was sequenced during a study of blood T cell repertoires in COVID-19. On the study more broadly: Samples representing acute and convalescent COVID-19 were sourced from the United States, Italy and Spain. PBMCs, B-cell-depleted T cells, or T cells were the source of the cDNA or gDNA that made up the material.

In the study's own analysis: How many nucleated cells were present was estimated from reference gene primer amplification. Clones were read by immunoSEQ multiplex PCR, and TCRdb kept only the in-frame ones, dropping some. That table supplies the V and J calls and clone size; D and trimming were determined from the DNA. This sample has under 80,000 clones, with over 80% found just once. This clone was seen more than once but under ten times. This CDR3 is built from 13 residues. Looked up from germline, CDR1 is MGHRA and CDR2 is YSYEKL. V lost 0 bases and J 5 bases, leaving 7 bases between the germline ends.

This chain connects TRBV4-1 to TRBJ1-1, with D hard to call. Material for sequencing was peripheral blood. The TCR originated in a man between 65 and 85 years old with acute or convalescent COVID-19. CDR3 protein: CASSQDRETEAFF. CDR3 bases: TGCGCCAGCAGCCAAGATCGTGAGACTGAAGCTTTCTTT.